Sequencing of this T cell receptor (beta chain) was carried out in a study of blood T cells in healthy people across ages. A second 7 to 11 cycle PCR used barcoded and J-beta primers. MiXCR, run by TCRdb on the 5' RACE reads, gives a single entry per CDR3 protein. This repertoire shows some 800,000 distinct CDR3 sequences, roughly 44% found once; its top ten account for nearly 20%. In germline, CDR1 is MNHEY, CDR2 SVGAGI. After removal of 5 bases from V and 10 bases from J, the junction contained 8 bases not matched to a gene. The CDR3 sequence is 15 residues long. Turning to this clonotype: The antigen remains unidentified.

Study-wide points: The unknown donor CMV status may have confounded expanded clonotype changes.

The source of this sequence is a man in his sixties in good health. The sample was blood. This chain connects TRBV6-5 to TRBJ1-6, with 10 nucleotides matching TRBD1. CDR3 amino acids: CASSPTGTGVSPLHF. The CDR3 DNA reads as TGTGCCAGCAGTCCAACCGGGACAGGGGTCTCACCCCTCCACTTT.